This T cell receptor beta chain was retrieved from a study of long-term antiretroviral therapy in people with HIV. Sequencing used immunoSEQ v3.0 at survey level. Assay used: immunoSEQ multiplex PCR; TCRdb lists only in-frame clones, some missing. The repertoire has roughly 42,000 clones, about nine tenths of them found once; the top ten carry roughly 5%. The study, taken as a whole, reports: Someone took the blood between the mid-2000s and the late 2010s, maybe while older ART regimens were in use. Repertoires looked antigen-experienced, with only a slight naive shift after ART.

Concerning this clone: Its antigen is undetermined.

Germline V gene sequence: CDR1 SGDLS, CDR2 YYNGEE. The V gene end was trimmed by 4 bases and the J gene end by 3 bases; junction bases not matched to a gene: 7. The CDR3 runs to 15 residues. The V gene is TRBV9, the J gene TRBJ2-5; 9 bases map to TRBD2. Sequences were derived from unsorted PBMCs, sampled 0.1 years before starting antiretroviral therapy. The sequence was obtained from a woman in her 50s with HIV. Written as DNA, the CDR3 is TGTGCCAGCAGCTGGCGACTAGCGGCTGAAGAGACCCAGTACTTC. This gives the protein CASSWRLAAEETQYF.